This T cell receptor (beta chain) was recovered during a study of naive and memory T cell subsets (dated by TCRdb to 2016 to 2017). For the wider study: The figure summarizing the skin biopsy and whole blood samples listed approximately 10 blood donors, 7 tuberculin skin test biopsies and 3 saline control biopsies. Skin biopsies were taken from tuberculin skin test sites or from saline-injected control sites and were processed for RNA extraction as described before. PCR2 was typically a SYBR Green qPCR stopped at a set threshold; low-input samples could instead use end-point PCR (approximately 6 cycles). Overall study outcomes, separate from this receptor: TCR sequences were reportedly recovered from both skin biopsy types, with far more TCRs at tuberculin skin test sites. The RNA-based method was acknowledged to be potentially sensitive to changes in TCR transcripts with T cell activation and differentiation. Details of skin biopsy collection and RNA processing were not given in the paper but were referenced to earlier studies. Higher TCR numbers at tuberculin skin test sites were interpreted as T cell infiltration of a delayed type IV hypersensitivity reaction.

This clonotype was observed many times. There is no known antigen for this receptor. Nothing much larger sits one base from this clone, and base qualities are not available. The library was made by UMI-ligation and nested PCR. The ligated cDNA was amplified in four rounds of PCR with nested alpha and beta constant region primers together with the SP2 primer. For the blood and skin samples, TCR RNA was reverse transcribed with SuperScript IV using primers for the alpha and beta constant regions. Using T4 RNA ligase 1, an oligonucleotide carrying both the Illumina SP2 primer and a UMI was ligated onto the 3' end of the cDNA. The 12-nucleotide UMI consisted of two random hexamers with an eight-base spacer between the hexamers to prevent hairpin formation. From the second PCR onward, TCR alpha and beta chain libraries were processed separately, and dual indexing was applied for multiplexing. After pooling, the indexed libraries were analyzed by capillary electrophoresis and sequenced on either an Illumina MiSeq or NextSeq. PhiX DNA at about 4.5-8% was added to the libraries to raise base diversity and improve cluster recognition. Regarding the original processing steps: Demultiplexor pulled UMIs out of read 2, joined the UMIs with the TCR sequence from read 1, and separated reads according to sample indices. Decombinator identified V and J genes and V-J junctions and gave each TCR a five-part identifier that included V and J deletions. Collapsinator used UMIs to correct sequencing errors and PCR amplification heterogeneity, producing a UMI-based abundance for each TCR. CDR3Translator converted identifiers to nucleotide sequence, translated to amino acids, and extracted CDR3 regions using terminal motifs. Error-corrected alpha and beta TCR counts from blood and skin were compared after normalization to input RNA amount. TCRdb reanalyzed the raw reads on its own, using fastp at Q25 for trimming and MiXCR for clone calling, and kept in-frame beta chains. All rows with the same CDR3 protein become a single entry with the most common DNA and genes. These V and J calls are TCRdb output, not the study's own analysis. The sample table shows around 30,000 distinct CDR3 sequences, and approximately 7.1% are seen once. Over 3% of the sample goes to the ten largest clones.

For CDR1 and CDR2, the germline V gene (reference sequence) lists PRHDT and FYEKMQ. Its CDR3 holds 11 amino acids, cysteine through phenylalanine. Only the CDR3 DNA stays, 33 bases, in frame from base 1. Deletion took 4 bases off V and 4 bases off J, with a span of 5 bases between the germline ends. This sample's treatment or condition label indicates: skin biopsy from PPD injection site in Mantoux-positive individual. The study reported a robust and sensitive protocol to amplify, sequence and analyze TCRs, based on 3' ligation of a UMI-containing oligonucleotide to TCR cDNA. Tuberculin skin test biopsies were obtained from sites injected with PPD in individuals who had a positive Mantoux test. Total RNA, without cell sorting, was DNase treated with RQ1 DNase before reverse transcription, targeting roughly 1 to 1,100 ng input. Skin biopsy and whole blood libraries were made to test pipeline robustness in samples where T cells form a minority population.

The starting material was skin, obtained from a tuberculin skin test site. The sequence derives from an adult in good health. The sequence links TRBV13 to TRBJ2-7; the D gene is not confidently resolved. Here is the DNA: TGTGCCAGCAGCTCCCAGTACGAGCAGTACTTC. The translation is CASSSQYEQYF. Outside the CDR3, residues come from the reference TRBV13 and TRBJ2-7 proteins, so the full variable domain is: AAGVIQSPRHLIKEKRETATLKCYPIPRHDTVYWYQQGPGQDPQFLISFYEKMQSDKGSIPDRFSAQQFSDYHSELNMSSLELGDSALYFCASSSQYEQYFGPGTRLTVT.